What follows are 4 T cell receptor beta chains derived from one specimen sequenced in a study of CD8 T cells in ankylosing spondylitis (TCRdb year 2017). The library relied on 5' RACE. These reads were obtained on an Illumina HiSeq 2500. Using fastp at Q25 and MiXCR, TCRdb reprocessed the public reads and kept productive beta chains. Rows are combined by CDR3 protein, so each entry shows the most common genes and DNA. Present in this sample are about 400,000 distinct CDR3 sequences, more than 20% of which were seen just once. The ten largest make up approximately 16% of the sample. Paper-wide results and their limitations: A TCR beta motif of about 8 highly homologous amino acid variants appeared characteristic of blood from ankylosing spondylitis patients.

What these receptors recognize is not known. The sequencing input was blood, either unsorted or a sorted T cell fraction (not recorded which). The receptors were sampled from a male donor with ankylosing spondylitis.

This clonotype came up many times. V and J are TRBV5-1 and TRBJ2-7, with unresolved D. Trimming removed 0 bases from V and 4 bases from J, with 11 bases in between. The CDR3 is 14 amino acids. In germline, CDR1 is SGHRS, CDR2 YFSETQ. The CDR3 DNA sequence: TGCGCCAGCAGCTTGGGGGCAGCGACTTACGAGCAGTACTTC. Amino acids: CASSLGAATYEQYF.

CDR3 nucleotide sequence: TGCGCCAGCAGCTTGGAACAGGGGCGACAGCCCCAGCATTTT. It is translated as CASSLEQGRQPQHF. The chain uses TRBV5-1 and TRBJ1-5; 7 bases are shared with TRBD1. This CDR3 comprises 14 residues. CDR1 and CDR2 from the germline V gene are SGHRS and YFSETQ. Trimming removed 0 bases from V and 7 bases from J; junction bases left unmatched: 4.

The chain has TRBV20-1 and TRBJ2-3; TRBD2 aligns across 8 bases. The ends lost 3 bases at V and 1 base at J; junction bases unmatched: 3. This CDR3 region has 14 residues. Germline loops: CDR1 DFQATT, CDR2 SNEGSKA (reference sequence). The CDR3 region has the DNA TGCAGTGCTAGGGGGCGGGAGGGCACAGATACGCAGTATTTT. Its protein product is CSARGREGTDTQYF.

This chain joins TRBV27 and TRBJ2-1, with D perhaps TRBD2 (5 bases). V lost 3 bases, J lost 8 bases, and 11 bases lay in between. This CDR3 is built from 13 residues. Germline CDR1 is MNHEY and CDR2 is SMNVEV (reference sequence). The CDR3: CASSFMRAYEQFF. Here the CDR3 DNA reads TGTGCCAGCAGTTTTATGAGGGCCTATGAGCAGTTCTTC.